This is a list of T cell receptor beta chains from one sample in a study of T cells in Graves' hyperthyroidism and ophthalmopathy. One entry per CDR3 protein results from TCRdb running MiXCR on the multiplex PCR reads. The sample lists 450,000 to 700,000 distinct CDR3 sequences, around 46% occurring once. The sample taken for sequencing was peripheral blood or thyroid tissue (not recorded which). Receptors were obtained from an adult woman with Graves' disease, either hyperthyroidism or ophthalmopathy (not recorded which). The CDR3 runs from the conserved cysteine through the conserved F or W. A D gene is named only where the DNA matches it firmly. Only some rows state a clone size, as once, few, many or a class for expanded clones.

j_call v_call clone_size d_call cdr3_aa cdr3_nt
TRBJ1-3 TRBV7-9 many NA CASSRDPGNTIYF TGTGCCAGCAGCCGGGACCCTGGAAACACCATATATTTT
TRBJ2-7 TRBV11-2 many NA CASSPYREEFYEQYF TGTGCCAGCAGCCCCTACAGGGAGGAGTTCTACGAGCAGTACTTC
TRBJ1-1 TRBV7-3 few TRBD1 CASSPGTGGPEAFF TGTGCCAGCTCACCCGGGACAGGGGGCCCTGAAGCTTTCTTT
TRBJ1-5 TRBV15 NA TRBD1 CATTGQGGQPQHF TGTGCCACCACGGGACAGGGAGGTCAGCCCCAGCATTTT
TRBJ1-6 TRBV5-6 many TRBD1 CASKFGQGGSPLHF TGTGCCAGCAAGTTTGGACAGGGAGGTTCACCCCTCCACTTT
TRBJ2-2 TRBV24-1 NA NA CATSDSWDDNTGELFF TGTGCCACCAGTGATTCATGGGACGATAACACCGGGGAGCTGTTTTTT
TRBJ1-1 TRBV20-1 many NA CSARTGYGNTEAFF TGCAGTGCTAGAACGGGGTATGGGAACACTGAAGCTTTCTTT
TRBJ2-7 TRBV29-1 NA TRBD2 CSVGLAGFYEQYF TGCAGCGTGGGACTAGCGGGTTTCTACGAGCAGTACTTC
TRBJ2-5 TRBV7-9 NA TRBD2 CASSSTGLGEGETQYF TGTGCCAGCAGCTCCACCGGACTAGGGGAGGGAGAGACCCAGTACTTC
TRBJ1-1 TRBV7-2 many NA CASGWKGTEAFF TGTGCCAGCGGTTGGAAGGGGACTGAAGCTTTCTTT
TRBJ1-2 TRBV6-1 many NA CASSPWTPHYGYTF TGTGCCAGCAGCCCCTGGACACCACACTATGGCTACACCTTC
TRBJ1-1 TRBV7-8 NA TRBD1 CASHRPTGSEAFF TGTGCCAGCCACAGACCGACAGGGTCTGAAGCTTTCTTT
TRBJ1-2 TRBV7-9 NA TRBD1 CASSLPSGGGYTF TGTGCCAGCAGCTTACCCTCAGGGGGTGGCTACACTTTC
TRBJ2-7 TRBV7-3 NA NA CASSLMPTGSEQYF TGTGCCAGCAGCTTAATGCCCACAGGATCCGAGCAGTACTTC
TRBJ2-1 TRBV13 many NA CASSLASGSYNEQFF TGTGCCAGCAGCTTAGCCAGCGGGTCTTACAATGAGCAGTTCTTC
TRBJ2-2 TRBV5-1 many TRBD1 CASSFGDRENTGELFF TGCGCCAGCAGCTTTGGGGACAGAGAGAACACCGGGGAGCTGTTTTTT
TRBJ2-2 TRBV20-1 many TRBD2 CSARPGGGELFF TGCAGTGCTAGACCGGGGGGCGGGGAGCTGTTTTTT
TRBJ2-7 TRBV6-5 many NA CASSRGASFYEQYF TGTGCCAGCAGCCGAGGAGCGAGCTTTTACGAGCAGTACTTC
TRBJ1-1 TRBV5-6 many TRBD1 CASSFRDRPLLGAFF TGTGCCAGCAGCTTCCGGGACAGACCCCTCCTTGGGGCTTTCTTT
TRBJ2-7 TRBV12-3/TRBV12-4 few TRBD1 CASSFQGAAYEQYF TGTGCCAGCAGTTTCCAGGGGGCAGCCTACGAGCAGTACTTC
TRBJ2-5 TRBV7-8 NA TRBD2 CASSSGTSGNRQETQYF TGTGCCAGCAGCTCCGGGACTAGCGGGAATCGCCAAGAGACCCAGTACTTC
TRBJ2-5 TRBV19 NA TRBD2 CASSTGRGYETQYF TGTGCCAGTAGTACCGGGAGGGGATACGAGACCCAGTACTTC
TRBJ2-5 TRBV29-1 NA TRBD1 CSVTGTAETQYF TGCAGCGTAACCGGGACAGCGGAGACCCAGTACTTC
TRBJ1-2 TRBV29-1 few NA CSVEVVRTDYYGYTF TGCAGCGTTGAAGTCGTCCGGACAGACTACTATGGCTACACCTTC
TRBJ2-5 TRBV20-1 NA NA CSARFRLQETQYF TGCAGTGCTAGATTTCGACTGCAAGAGACCCAGTACTTC
TRBJ1-2 TRBV7-9 NA NA CASSSWIAGRYGYTF TGTGCCAGCAGCTCTTGGATAGCCGGGAGGTACGGCTACACCTTC
TRBJ1-2 TRBV12-3/TRBV12-4 many NA CASHGTFNYGYTF TGTGCCAGTCACGGGACATTCAACTATGGCTACACCTTC
TRBJ1-1 TRBV7-9 NA NA CASSLVDTHEAFF TGTGCCAGCAGCTTAGTCGACACCCATGAAGCTTTCTTT
TRBJ2-7 TRBV29-1 many NA CSVVHSSYEQYF TGCAGCGTTGTTCACAGTTCCTACGAGCAGTACTTC
TRBJ2-5 TRBV7-2 few NA CASSYGTGQETQYF TGTGCCAGCAGTTACGGAACGGGACAAGAGACCCAGTACTTC